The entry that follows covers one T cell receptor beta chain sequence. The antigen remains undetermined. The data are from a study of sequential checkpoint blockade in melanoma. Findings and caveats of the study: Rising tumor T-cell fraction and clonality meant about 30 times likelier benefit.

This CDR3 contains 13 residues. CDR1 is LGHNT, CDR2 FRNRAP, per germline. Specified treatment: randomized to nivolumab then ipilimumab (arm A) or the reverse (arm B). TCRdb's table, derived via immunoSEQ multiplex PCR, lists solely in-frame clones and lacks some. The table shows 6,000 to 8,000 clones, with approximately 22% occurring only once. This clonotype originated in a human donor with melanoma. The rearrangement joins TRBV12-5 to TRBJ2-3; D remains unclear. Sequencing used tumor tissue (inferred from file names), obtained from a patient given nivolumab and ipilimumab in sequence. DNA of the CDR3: TGTGCCAGCATTCTATCCAGCACAGATACGCAGTATTTT. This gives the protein CASILSSTDTQYF.